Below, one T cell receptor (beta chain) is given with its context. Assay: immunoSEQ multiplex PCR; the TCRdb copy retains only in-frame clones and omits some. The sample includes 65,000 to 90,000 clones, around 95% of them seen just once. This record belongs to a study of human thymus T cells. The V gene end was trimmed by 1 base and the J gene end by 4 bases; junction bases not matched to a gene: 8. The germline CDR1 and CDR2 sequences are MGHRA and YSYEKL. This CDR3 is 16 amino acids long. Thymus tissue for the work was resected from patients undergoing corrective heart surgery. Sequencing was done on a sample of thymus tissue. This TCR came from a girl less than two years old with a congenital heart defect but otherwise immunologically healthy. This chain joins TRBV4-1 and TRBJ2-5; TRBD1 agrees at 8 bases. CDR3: CASSQVGQGMSETQYF. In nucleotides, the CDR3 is TGCGCCAGCAGCCAAGTTGGACAGGGCATGTCAGAGACCCAGTACTTC.